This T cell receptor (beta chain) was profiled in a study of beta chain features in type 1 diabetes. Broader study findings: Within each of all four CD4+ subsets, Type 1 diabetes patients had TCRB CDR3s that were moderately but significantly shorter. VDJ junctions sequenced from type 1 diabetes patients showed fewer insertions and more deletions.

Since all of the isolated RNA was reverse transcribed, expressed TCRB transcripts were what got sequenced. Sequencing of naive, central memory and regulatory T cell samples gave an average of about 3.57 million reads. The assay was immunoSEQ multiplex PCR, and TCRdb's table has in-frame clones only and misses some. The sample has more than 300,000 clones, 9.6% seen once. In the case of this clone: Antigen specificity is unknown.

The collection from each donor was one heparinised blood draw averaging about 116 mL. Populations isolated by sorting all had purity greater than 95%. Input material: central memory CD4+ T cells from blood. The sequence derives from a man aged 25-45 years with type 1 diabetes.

The CDR3 DNA reads TGTGCCAGCAGCGTAGATGGCGGGAGGTTGACAGATACGCAGTATTTT. This translates into CASSVDGGRLTDTQYF. This chain uses TRBV9 with TRBJ2-3; 8 positions agree with TRBD2. J lost 3 bases, V lost 0 bases, and 6 bases had no gene match. In germline, CDR1 is SGDLS, CDR2 YYNGEE. The CDR3 runs to 16 residues.